This paragraph covers one T cell receptor beta chain sequence. This specimen comes from a study of tumor and adjacent non-tumor tissue in lung cancer. The template was RNA from unsorted bulk tissue. Chemotherapy-naive patients with new lung cancer underwent thoracic surgery in China, August–November 2014. Deletions cut 10 bases from V and 0 bases from J, with 13 bases between. Germline V gene lookup returns CDR1 SGHVS and CDR2 FQNEAQ. This CDR3 spans 15 amino acids. TCRbeta libraries were built with three rounds of nested PCR, modified from ARM-PCR. TCRdb re-called the multiplex PCR reads with MiXCR, one entry per CDR3 protein. The sample holds 65,000 to 95,000 distinct CDR3 sequences, less than 75% seen once.

This chain links TRBV7-8 with TRBJ1-6; unclear D gene. Sequencing was performed on lung tumor tissue. This TCR derives from a woman between 70 and 85 years old with non-small cell lung cancer. The chain's CDR3 is CANSAESSYNSPLHF. The CDR3 DNA sequence: TGTGCCAACTCAGCGGAGAGCTCCTATAATTCACCCCTCCACTTT.